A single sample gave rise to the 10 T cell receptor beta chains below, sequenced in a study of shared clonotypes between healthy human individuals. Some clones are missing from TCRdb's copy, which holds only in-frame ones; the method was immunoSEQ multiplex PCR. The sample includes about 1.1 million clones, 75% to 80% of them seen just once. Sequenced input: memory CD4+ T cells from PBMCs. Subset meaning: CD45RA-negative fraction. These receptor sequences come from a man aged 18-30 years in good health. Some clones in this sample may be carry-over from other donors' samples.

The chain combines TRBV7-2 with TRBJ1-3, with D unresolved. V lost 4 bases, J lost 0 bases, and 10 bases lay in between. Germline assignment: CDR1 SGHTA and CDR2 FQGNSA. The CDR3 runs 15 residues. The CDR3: CASSSRWSSGNTIYF. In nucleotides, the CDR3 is TGTGCCAGCAGCTCCCGCTGGAGCTCTGGAAACACCATATATTTT.

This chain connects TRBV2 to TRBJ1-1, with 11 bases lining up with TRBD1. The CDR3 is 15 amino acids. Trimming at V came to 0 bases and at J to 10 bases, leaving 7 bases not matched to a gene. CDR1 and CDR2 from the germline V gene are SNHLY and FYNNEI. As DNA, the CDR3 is TGTGCCAGCAGTGAAGCTCGGACAGGGGGCATAGGAGCTTTCTTT. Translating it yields CASSEARTGGIGAFF.

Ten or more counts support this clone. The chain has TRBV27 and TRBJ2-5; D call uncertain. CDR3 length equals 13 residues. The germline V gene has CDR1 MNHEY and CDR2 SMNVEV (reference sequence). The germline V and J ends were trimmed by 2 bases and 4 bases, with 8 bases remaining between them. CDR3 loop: CASSLGWGETQYF. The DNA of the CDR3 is TGTGCCAGCAGTTTAGGATGGGGAGAGACCCAGTACTTC.

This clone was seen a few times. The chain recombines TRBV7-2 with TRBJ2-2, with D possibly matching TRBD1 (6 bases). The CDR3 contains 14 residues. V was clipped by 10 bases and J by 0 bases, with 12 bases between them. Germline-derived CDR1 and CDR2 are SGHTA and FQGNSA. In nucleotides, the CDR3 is TGTGCCATCAAGGGGGACACGAACACCGGGGAGCTGTTTTTT. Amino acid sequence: CAIKGDTNTGELFF.

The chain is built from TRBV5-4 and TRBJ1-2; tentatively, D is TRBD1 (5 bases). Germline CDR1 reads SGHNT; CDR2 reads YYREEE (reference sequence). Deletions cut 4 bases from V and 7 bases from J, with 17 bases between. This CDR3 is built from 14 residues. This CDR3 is CASSRAPEQGGYTF. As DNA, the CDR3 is TGTGCCAGCAGCAGAGCACCCGAGCAGGGTGGCTACACCTTC.

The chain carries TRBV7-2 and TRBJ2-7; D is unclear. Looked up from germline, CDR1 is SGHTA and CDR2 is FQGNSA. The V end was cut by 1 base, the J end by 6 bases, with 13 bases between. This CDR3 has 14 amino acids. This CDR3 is CASSLGTIRTEQYF. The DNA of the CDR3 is TGTGCCAGCAGCTTAGGGACGATTCGTACCGAGCAGTACTTC.

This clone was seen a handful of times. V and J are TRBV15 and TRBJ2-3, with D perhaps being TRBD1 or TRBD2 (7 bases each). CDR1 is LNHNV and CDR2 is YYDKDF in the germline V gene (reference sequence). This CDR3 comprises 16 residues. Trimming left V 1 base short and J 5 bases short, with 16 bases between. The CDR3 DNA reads TGTGCCACCAGCAGAGGCTCCAGGGGGGGAGAAGATACGCAGTATTTT. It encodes CATSRGSRGGEDTQYF. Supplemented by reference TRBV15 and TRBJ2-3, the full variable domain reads DAMVIQNPRYQVTQFGKPVTLSCSQTLNHNVMYWYQQKSSQAPKLLFHYYDKDFNNEADTPDNFQSRRPNTSFCFLDIRSPGLGDTAMYLCATSRGSRGGEDTQYFGPGTRLTVL.

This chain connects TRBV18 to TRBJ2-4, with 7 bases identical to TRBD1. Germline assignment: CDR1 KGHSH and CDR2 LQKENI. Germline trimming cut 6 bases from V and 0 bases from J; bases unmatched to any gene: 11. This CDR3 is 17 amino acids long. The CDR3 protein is CASSPSRQGIAKNIQYF. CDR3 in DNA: TGTGCCAGCTCGCCGTCCCGACAGGGAATAGCCAAAAACATTCAGTACTTC.

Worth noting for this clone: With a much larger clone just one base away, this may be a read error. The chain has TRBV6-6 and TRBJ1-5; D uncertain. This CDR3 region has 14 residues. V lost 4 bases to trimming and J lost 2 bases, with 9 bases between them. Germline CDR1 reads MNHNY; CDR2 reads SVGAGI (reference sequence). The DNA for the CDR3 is TGTGCCAGCAGTTTTGAGCAGCGCAATCAGCCCCAGCATTTT. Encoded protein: CASSFEQRNQPQHF.

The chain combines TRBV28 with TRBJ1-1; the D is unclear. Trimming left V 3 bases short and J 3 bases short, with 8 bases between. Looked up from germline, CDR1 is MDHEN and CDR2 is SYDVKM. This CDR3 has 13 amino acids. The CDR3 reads CASSFPAYTEAFF. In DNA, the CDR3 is TGTGCCAGCAGTTTCCCTGCTTACACTGAAGCTTTCTTT.